This T cell receptor (beta chain) comes out of a study of tumor and adjacent non-tumor tissue in lung cancer. Findings of the study overall: Significantly higher TCR diversity was found in tumor than normal lung.

As regards this clonotype: The antigen remains unidentified. This may arise from a read error, as a much more abundant clone is one base away.

Per the germline V gene, CDR1 is MNHNS and CDR2 is SASEGT. The CDR3 loop spans 14 amino acids. The V segment lost 6 bases and the J segment 9 bases; nucleotides outside the gene matches: 8. Three rounds of nested PCR, following a modified ARM-PCR protocol, produced the TCRbeta library. TCRdb reprocessed the multiplex PCR reads via MiXCR and lists one record per CDR3 protein. This sample has 95,000 to 150,000 distinct CDR3 sequences, with about 66% found just once. This sample's RNA came from whole unsorted tissue. The source of this sequence is a man aged 30 to 45 with non-small cell lung cancer. V gene TRBV6-1 combines with J gene TRBJ2-2, with 9 bases lining up with TRBD1. Specimen: lung tumor tissue. The CDR3 sequence: CASRRDREARELFF. The CDR3 coding sequence is TGTGCCAGCAGAAGGGACAGGGAGGCCCGGGAGCTGTTTTTT.